A selection of T cell receptor beta chains follows, all from one sample in a study of blood T cell repertoires in COVID-19. Only in-frame clones appear in the TCRdb table, and some are missing; sequencing was by immunoSEQ multiplex PCR. The table shows about 190,000 clones, with roughly four fifths occurring only once. The material sequenced was peripheral blood. The receptors were gathered from a woman between 70 and 85 years old with active or convalescent COVID-19. CDR3s include the opening cysteine and the closing phenylalanine or tryptophan. A D gene is named only where the DNA matches it firmly. Not every row has a clone size; where given, it reads once, few, many or a size class.

-	TRBV19	-	TRBJ2-4	CASSGVENIQYF	TGTGCCAGTAGCGGGGTGGAAAACATTCAGTACTTC
-	TRBV18	TRBD1	TRBJ1-6	CASSQTTGTYNSPLHF	TGTGCCAGCTCACAGACGACAGGGACCTATAATTCACCCCTCCACTTT
once	TRBV2	TRBD2	TRBJ2-1	CASRTSVWQFF	TGTGCCAGCAGAACTAGCGTATGGCAGTTCTTC
-	TRBV7-2	-	TRBJ1-4	CASNLQGRNEKLFF	TGTGCCAGCAACCTACAGGGTAGAAATGAAAAACTGTTTTTT
-	TRBV23-1	TRBD2	TRBJ2-4	CASSNPGGSKNIQYF	TGCGCCAGCAGTAACCCGGGGGGTTCCAAAAACATTCAGTACTTC
-	TRBV5-6	-	TRBJ2-5	CASSVLLTGTQYF	TGTGCCAGCAGCGTCCTCCTAACAGGGACCCAGTACTTC
-	TRBV24-1	TRBD1	TRBJ2-5	CATSVRTGGQETQYF	TGTGCCACCAGTGTCCGGACAGGGGGCCAAGAGACCCAGTACTTC
many	TRBV5-5	-	TRBJ2-7	CASSSSPLTAYEQYF	TGTGCCAGCAGCTCCTCTCCCTTGACAGCTTACGAGCAGTACTTC
-	TRBV28	TRBD1	TRBJ2-1	CASSFPGTGGWGSSYNEQFF	TGTGCCAGCAGTTTCCCCGGGACAGGGGGCTGGGGCAGCTCCTACAATGAGCAGTTCTTC
-	TRBV3-1/TRBV3-2	-	TRBJ2-1	CASSPGLYDAVGFF	TGTGCCAGCAGCCCGGGACTCTACGATGCTGTAGGGTTCTTC
-	TRBV19	-	TRBJ2-7	CASSIQPILGSRVEQYF	TGTGCCAGTAGTATCCAGCCCATTTTAGGGAGCCGGGTCGAGCAGTACTTC
-	TRBV2	TRBD2	TRBJ2-1	CASSGGLAGGSYNEQFF	TGTGCCAGCAGTGGGGGACTAGCGGGGGGCTCCTACAATGAGCAGTTCTTC
-	TRBV27	TRBD2	TRBJ2-3	CACRTSGTDTQYF	TGTGCCTGCCGGACTAGCGGCACAGATACGCAGTATTTT
once	TRBV7-9	TRBD1	TRBJ1-4	CASSLTGIDEKLFF	TGTGCCAGCAGCCTGACAGGGATTGATGAAAAACTGTTTTTT
-	TRBV3-1/TRBV3-2	TRBD2	TRBJ2-7	CASSQLAGVHEQYF	TGTGCCAGCAGCCAACTAGCGGGAGTCCACGAGCAGTACTTC
few	TRBV2	-	TRBJ1-2	CASSNSFYGYTF	TGTGCCAGCAGTAACAGCTTTTATGGCTACACCTTC
-	TRBV3-1/TRBV3-2	-	TRBJ1-1	CASSREGTEAFF	TGTGCCAGCAGCCGGGAGGGGACTGAAGCTTTCTTT
-	TRBV9	-	TRBJ2-3	CASSLREGGGDTQYF	TGTGCCAGCAGCTTGAGGGAGGGGGGTGGAGATACGCAGTATTTT
-	TRBV19	TRBD1	TRBJ1-2	CASSIDGTADGYTF	TGTGCCAGTAGTATAGACGGGACAGCAGATGGCTACACCTTC
few	TRBV5-1	TRBD2	TRBJ2-1	CASSPSTSGTYNEQFF	TGCGCCAGCAGCCCATCGACTAGCGGGACCTACAATGAGCAGTTCTTC
-	TRBV4-2	-	TRBJ2-5	CASSQDPGAYGAQYF	TGTGCCAGCAGCCAAGATCCAGGGGCTTACGGGGCCCAGTACTTC
-	TRBV5-1	-	TRBJ2-1	CASSPGLNNEQFF	TGCGCCAGCAGCCCGGGACTTAACAATGAGCAGTTCTTC
once	TRBV11-2	TRBD2	TRBJ2-7	CASSLSSGRYEQYF	TGTGCCAGCAGCTTGTCTAGCGGGCGCTACGAGCAGTACTTC
-	TRBV3-1/TRBV3-2	-	TRBJ2-5	CASSQDPGRGKTQYF	TGTGCCAGCAGCCAAGACCCCGGGAGAGGGAAGACCCAGTACTTC
once	TRBV14	-	TRBJ1-1	CASSQERRLDTEAFF	TGTGCCAGCAGCCAAGAAAGGAGGTTGGACACTGAAGCTTTCTTT
once	TRBV19	TRBD1	TRBJ2-7	CASTGQASYEQYF	TGTGCCAGCACGGGACAGGCCTCCTACGAGCAGTACTTC
-	TRBV6-5	-	TRBJ1-1	CASSYSRVNTEAFF	TGTGCCAGCAGTTACTCGCGGGTGAACACTGAAGCTTTCTTT
-	TRBV30	-	TRBJ2-2	CAWSATSVAGELFF	TGTGCCTGGAGTGCGACTAGTGTCGCCGGGGAGCTGTTTTTT
-	TRBV7-2	TRBD2	TRBJ2-2	CASSLALGGRGVGRELFF	TGTGCCAGCAGCTTAGCGCTTGGAGGGAGGGGCGTTGGTCGGGAGCTGTTTTTT
-	TRBV2	-	TRBJ2-2	CASSEIPLASTGELFF	TGTGCCAGCAGTGAGATTCCCCTAGCGTCTACCGGGGAGCTGTTTTTT
-	TRBV5-6	TRBD2	TRBJ2-7	CASSLSGLVFYEQYF	TGTGCCAGCAGCTTGTCGGGACTAGTTTTTTACGAGCAGTACTTC
few	TRBV30	-	TRBJ1-2	CAWSVVRAYGYTF	TGTGCCTGGAGTGTAGTCAGGGCCTATGGCTACACCTTC
-	TRBV18	TRBD2	TRBJ2-7	CASSPSSSGIGTYEQYF	TGTGCCAGCTCACCATCATCTAGCGGGATCGGAACTTACGAGCAGTACTTC
-	TRBV24-1	-	TRBJ2-6	CATSDQTGTGANVLTF	TGTGCCACCAGTGATCAGACAGGTACTGGGGCCAACGTCCTGACTTTC
-	TRBV19	-	TRBJ1-1	CASILYTEAFF	TGTGCCAGTATTCTCTACACTGAAGCTTTCTTT
-	TRBV4-2	TRBD2	TRBJ2-2	CASSQAQSGGGANTGELFF	TGTGCCAGCAGCCAGGCGCAGTCGGGGGGAGGGGCGAACACCGGGGAGCTGTTTTTT
-	TRBV2	-	TRBJ1-3	CASSVEGLMSTIYF	TGTGCCAGCAGTGTGGAGGGGCTAATGAGCACCATATATTTT
-	TRBV13	-	TRBJ2-5	CASSLRTVLGGGETQYF	TGTGCCAGCAGCTTACGGACCGTACTAGGTGGAGGGGAGACCCAGTACTTC